Each of the 25 T cell receptor beta chains below was sequenced from the same sample in a study of T cell responses to AZD1222 COVID-19 vaccine. Clones were read by immunoSEQ multiplex PCR, and TCRdb kept only the in-frame ones, dropping some. In the table there are nearly 200,000 clones, 80% to 95% of which are singletons. This specimen was peripheral blood, taken 28 days after the second AZD1222 dose. The receptors were gathered from an adult who received the AZD1222 COVID-19 vaccine.

This chain joins TRBV11-2 and TRBJ2-5; possible D gene TRBD1, 6 bases. This CDR3 has 11 residues. Germline V CDR1 and CDR2: SGHAT, FQNNGV. V was shortened by 6 bases and J by 7 bases, with 9 bases between the two germline ends. CDR3 residues: CASREGGTQYF. The CDR3 DNA sequence: TGTGCCAGCAGGGAAGGGGGGACCCAGTACTTC.

The rearrangement joins TRBV13 to TRBJ1-3; D is unclear. Germline CDR1 PRHDT, CDR2 FYEKMQ (reference sequence). Trimming pared 5 bases from V and 1 base from J, leaving 9 bases between. This CDR3 has 14 residues. The CDR3: CASSRKDSGNTIYF. Here the CDR3 DNA reads TGTGCCAGCAGCCGAAAAGATTCTGGAAACACCATATATTTT.

This clone showed up just a few times. This chain uses TRBV25-1 with TRBJ2-2, with 8 bases matching TRBD1. The V gene's germline CDR1 is MGHDK and CDR2 SYGVNS. The length of the CDR3 is 15 residues. With V trimmed by 5 bases and J by 6 bases, 8 bases remained unmatched. The DNA for the CDR3 is TGTGCCAGCAGTAGCACAGGGGGTTGGCCCGGGGAGCTGTTTTTT. Translated, it gives CASSSTGGWPGELFF.

V and J are TRBV19 and TRBJ1-2; D is ambiguous. V lost 7 bases and J 8 bases, leaving 14 bases between the germline ends. The length of the CDR3 is 12 residues. From germline, CDR1 is LNHDA and CDR2 SQIVND (reference sequence). The CDR3, as DNA: TGTGCCAGTAATAGGGCCTACGAGGGCTACACCTTC. Its protein product is CASNRAYEGYTF.

The rearrangement uses TRBV7-3 and TRBJ2-1, with TRBD1 matching over 11 bases. Germline CDR1 SGHTA, CDR2 FQGTGA. This CDR3 has 16 residues. V shed 1 base, J shed 4 bases, and the junction held 3 bases outside the gene matches. CDR3 DNA: TGTGCCAGCAGCTTAAACGGACAGGGGGCGTACAATGAGCAGTTCTTC. Residues: CASSLNGQGAYNEQFF.

The chain carries TRBV7-9 and TRBJ1-5, with TRBD1 matching 7 bases. From germline, CDR1 is SEHNR and CDR2 FQNEAQ (reference sequence). This CDR3 is 14 amino acids long. J lost 2 bases, V lost 5 bases, and 3 bases had no gene match. DNA of the CDR3: TGTGCCAGCAGCCAAACAGGGGGCAATCAGCCCCAGCATTTT. Translating it yields CASSQTGGNQPQHF.

The chain combines TRBV27 with TRBJ2-7; 7 bases match TRBD1. Germline V gene data show CDR1 as MNHEY and CDR2 as SMNVEV (reference sequence). Trimming cost V 7 bases and J 5 bases; bases outside gene matches: 8. The CDR3 has 13 amino acids. The CDR3 spells CASIGQVADEQYF. The CDR3, as DNA: TGTGCCAGCATCGGACAGGTTGCGGACGAGCAGTACTTC.

The chain links TRBV6-1 to TRBJ1-2, with D unclear. Germline CDR1 is MNHNS and CDR2 is SASEGT. CDR3 length: 15 residues. V lost 1 base and J 5 bases, leaving 14 bases between the germline ends. The CDR3 nucleotides are TGTGCCAGCAGTGAAGTACGGGCTGCTACTTATGGCTACACCTTC. Its translation is CASSEVRAATYGYTF.

V is TRBV12-5 and J is TRBJ1-2; D ambiguous. Germline CDR1 is LGHNT and CDR2 is FRNRAP. This CDR3 has 11 residues. Trimming left V 6 bases short and J 1 base short, with 3 bases between. The DNA for the CDR3 is TGTGCTAGTGGGGGTAACTATGGCTACACCTTC. This translates into CASGGNYGYTF.

V is TRBV7-9 and J is TRBJ1-1; no clear D. Germline assignment: CDR1 SEHNR and CDR2 FQNEAQ (reference sequence). This CDR3 is 13 amino acids long. The V gene lost 5 bases and the J gene lost 4 bases, with 11 bases spanning the gap. This CDR3 reads CASSTYEVTEAFF. In DNA form, the CDR3 reads TGTGCCAGCAGCACCTATGAGGTCACTGAAGCTTTCTTT.

The chain uses TRBV30 and TRBJ1-2, with TRBD1 matching 10 bases. V dropped 5 bases and J dropped 8; count of bases not matched to a gene: 2. Germline V gene data show CDR1 as GTSNPN and CDR2 as SVGIG (reference sequence). The CDR3 runs to 11 residues. CDR3 nucleotide sequence: TGTGCCTGGGAGACAGGGGGCGGCTACACCTTC. Its protein is CAWETGGGYTF.

A single count supports this clone. The chain employs TRBV7-8 and TRBJ1-1; 7 bases agree with TRBD1. The germline V gene has CDR1 SGHVS and CDR2 FQNEAQ. The CDR3 has 15 residues. J lost 6 bases, V lost 1 base, and 8 bases had no gene match. CDR3 bases: TGTGCCAGCAGCTTAGTAGGGGGCGCGGGGGCTGAAGCTTTCTTT. Protein product: CASSLVGGAGAEAFF.

The CDR3 spells CASSVFATARDYGYTF. Written as DNA, the CDR3 is TGTGCCAGCAGCGTTTTTGCGACAGCGAGGGACTATGGCTACACCTTC. J is TRBJ1-2 and V is TRBV9; a weak D match, TRBD1 (5 bases). The CDR3 loop spans 16 amino acids. Deletions cut 2 bases from V and 3 bases from J, with 17 bases between. Germline CDR1 reads SGDLS; CDR2 reads YYNGEE.

The chain carries TRBV3-1 (or the pseudogene TRBV3-2) and TRBJ1-1, with a tentative D call TRBD1 (6 bases). Deletions cut 4 bases from V and 7 bases from J, with 10 bases between. CDR1 LGHDT and CDR2 YNNKEL come from the germline V gene (reference sequence). The CDR3 length is 12 residues. The CDR3 DNA sequence: TGTGCCAGCAGCCTCGGGACACTTGAAGCTTTCTTT. It specifies CASSLGTLEAFF.

V is TRBV13 and J is TRBJ1-1, with D uncertain. There are 13 residues in the CDR3. V lost 3 bases, J lost 11 bases, and 16 bases lay in between. Germline lookup yields CDR1 PRHDT and CDR2 FYEKMQ (reference sequence). CDR3 amino acids: CASSFKGPTGAFF. For the CDR3, the DNA is TGTGCCAGCAGCTTTAAAGGTCCTACGGGGGCTTTCTTT.

This rearrangement joins TRBV6-6 to TRBJ2-3; the D gene could be TRBD1 or TRBD2 (5 bases each). The V and J ends lost 7 bases and 2 bases respectively, with 16 bases between them. Per germline, CDR1 MNHNY and CDR2 SVGAGI (reference sequence). The CDR3 covers 15 residues. In DNA, the CDR3 is TGTGCCAGCACCCCGGTGAGGGGTAACACAGATACGCAGTATTTT. Translation: CASTPVRGNTDTQYF.

Notes on this clone: At the DNA level, this CDR3 is encoded by other sequences in the same sample as well. V gene TRBV7-9 combines with J gene TRBJ1-5; D possibly corresponds to TRBD1 (6 bases). This CDR3 region has 15 residues. V shed 3 bases and J shed 2 bases, with 11 bases lying between them. Germline V gene data show CDR1 as SEHNR and CDR2 as FQNEAQ (reference sequence). CDR3 DNA sequence: TGTGCCAGCAGCTTTCAAGGGGGTGGCAATCAGCCCCAGCATTTT. Its protein product is CASSFQGGGNQPQHF.

The chain is built from TRBV29-1 and TRBJ1-5; maybe TRBD1 (6 bases). CDR1 SQVTM and CDR2 ANQGSEA come from the germline V gene. CDR3 length equals 12 residues. With 7 bases removed from V and 5 bases from J, the gap between germline ends came to 12 bases. For the CDR3, the DNA is TGCAGCGCCGCGGACAGCTATCAGCCCCAGCATTTT. Protein product: CSAADSYQPQHF.

V is TRBV5-1 and J is TRBJ2-7; TRBD2 might be the D (7 bases). This CDR3 is 15 amino acids long. Germline V gives CDR1 SGHRS, CDR2 YFSETQ. V dropped 4 bases and J dropped 0 bases, with 14 bases sitting between them. CDR3 residues: CASSPGAGDSYEQYF. The DNA of the CDR3 is TGCGCCAGCAGCCCGGGGGCGGGGGACTCCTACGAGCAGTACTTC.

This clone was seen just once. This chain links TRBV5-6 with TRBJ2-1, with D hard to call. Germline loops: CDR1 SGHDT, CDR2 YYEEEE. This CDR3 has 16 amino acids. The V gene lost 4 bases and the J gene lost 4 bases, with 18 bases spanning the gap. The CDR3 region has the DNA TGTGCCAGCAGCAGCATTACACCCACGAAGTACAATGAGCAGTTCTTC. This gives the protein CASSSITPTKYNEQFF.

This chain connects TRBV28 to TRBJ2-7, with a weak D call TRBD1 (5 bases). This CDR3 region has 13 residues. Germline V CDR1 and CDR2: MDHEN, SYDVKM. V was pared by 4 bases and J by 3 bases, with 10 bases between. CDR3 in DNA: TGTGCCAGCAGTTCCGGACAAAGCTACGAGCAGTACTTC. It is translated as CASSSGQSYEQYF.

The chain recombines TRBV18 with TRBJ1-1; D is undetermined. Trimming took 2 bases from V and 6 from J, leaving 10 bases between them. CDR3 size: 13 residues. Germline V lookup: CDR1 KGHSH, CDR2 LQKENI. For the CDR3, the DNA is TGTGCCAGCTCACCAGGCAGGAGGGCTGAAGCTTTCTTT. Protein product: CASSPGRRAEAFF.

V usage is TRBV6-5 and J usage is TRBJ1-5; D not resolved. V was shortened by 6 bases and J by 0 bases, with 6 bases between the two germline ends. Per the germline V gene, CDR1 is MNHEY and CDR2 is SVGAGI. The CDR3 is 13 amino acids. CDR3 region: CASRRYSNQPQHF. DNA of the CDR3: TGTGCCAGCAGAAGATATAGCAATCAGCCCCAGCATTTT.

The chain links TRBV18 to TRBJ1-3; D gene unclear. There are 12 residues in the CDR3. Germline CDR1 is KGHSH and CDR2 is LQKENI. The ends were cut back, 3 bases at V and 4 bases at J, with 4 bases in the middle. The CDR3 bases are TGTGCCAGCTCACCCGACGGAAACACCATATATTTT. Its protein product is CASSPDGNTIYF.

The chain recombines TRBV3-1 (or the pseudogene TRBV3-2) with TRBJ2-1; TRBD2 aligns across 12 bases. Germline trimming cut 5 bases from V and 4 bases from J; bases unmatched to any gene: 6. This CDR3 is built from 16 residues. Germline assignment: CDR1 LGHDT and CDR2 YNNKEL (reference sequence). CDR3 in amino acids: CASSDTGTSGYNEQFF. CDR3 sequence (DNA): TGTGCCAGCAGCGATACCGGGACTAGCGGGTACAATGAGCAGTTCTTC.